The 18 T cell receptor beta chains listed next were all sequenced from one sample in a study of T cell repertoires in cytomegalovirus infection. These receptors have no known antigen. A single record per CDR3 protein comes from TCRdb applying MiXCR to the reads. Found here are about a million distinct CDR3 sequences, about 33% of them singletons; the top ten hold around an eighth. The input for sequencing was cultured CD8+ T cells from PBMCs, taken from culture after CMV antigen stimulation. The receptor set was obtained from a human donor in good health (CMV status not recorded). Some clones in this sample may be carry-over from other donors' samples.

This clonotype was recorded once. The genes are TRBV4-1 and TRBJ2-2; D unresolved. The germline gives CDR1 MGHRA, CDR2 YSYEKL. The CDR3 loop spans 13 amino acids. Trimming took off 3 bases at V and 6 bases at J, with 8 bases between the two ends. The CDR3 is CASSQRNPGELFF. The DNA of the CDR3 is TGCGCCAGCAGCCAGAGAAACCCCGGGGAGCTGTTTTTT.

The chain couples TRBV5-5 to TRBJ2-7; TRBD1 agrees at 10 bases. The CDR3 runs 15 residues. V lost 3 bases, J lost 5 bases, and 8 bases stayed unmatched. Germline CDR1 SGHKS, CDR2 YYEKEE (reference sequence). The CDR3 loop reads CASSYSGTGVNEQYV. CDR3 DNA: TGTGCCAGCAGCTACTCCGGGACAGGGGTTAACGAGCAGTACGTC.

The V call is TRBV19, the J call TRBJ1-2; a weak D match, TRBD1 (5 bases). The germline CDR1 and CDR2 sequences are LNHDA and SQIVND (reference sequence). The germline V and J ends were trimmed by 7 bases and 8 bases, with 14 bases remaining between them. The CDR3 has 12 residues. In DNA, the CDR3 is TGTGCCAGTACCCTCGGGGACCACGGCTACACCTTC. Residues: CASTLGDHGYTF.

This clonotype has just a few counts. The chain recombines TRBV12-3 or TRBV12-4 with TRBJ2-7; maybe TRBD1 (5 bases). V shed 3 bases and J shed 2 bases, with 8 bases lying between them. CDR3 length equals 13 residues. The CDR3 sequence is CASSFGHTYEQYF. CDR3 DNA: TGTGCCAGCAGTTTCGGACACACCTACGAGCAGTACTTC.

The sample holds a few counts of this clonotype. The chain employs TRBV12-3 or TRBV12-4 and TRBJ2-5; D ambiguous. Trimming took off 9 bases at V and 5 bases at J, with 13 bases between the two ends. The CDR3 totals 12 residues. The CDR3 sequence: CARVTNGETQYF. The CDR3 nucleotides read TGTGCCAGGGTAACCAACGGGGAGACCCAGTACTTC.

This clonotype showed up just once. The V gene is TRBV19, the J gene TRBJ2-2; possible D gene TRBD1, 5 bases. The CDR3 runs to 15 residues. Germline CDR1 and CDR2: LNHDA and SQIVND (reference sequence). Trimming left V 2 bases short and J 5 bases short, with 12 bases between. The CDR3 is CASSIPGPGTGELFF. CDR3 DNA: TGTGCCAGTAGTATACCCGGGCCAGGGACCGGGGAGCTGTTTTTT.

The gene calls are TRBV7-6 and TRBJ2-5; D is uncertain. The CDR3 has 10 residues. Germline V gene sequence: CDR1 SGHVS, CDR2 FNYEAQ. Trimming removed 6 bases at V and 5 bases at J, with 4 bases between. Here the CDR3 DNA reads TGTGCCAGCAGTTGGGAGACCCAGTACTTC. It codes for CASSWETQYF. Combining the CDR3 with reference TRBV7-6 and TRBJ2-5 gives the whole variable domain GAGVSQSPRYKVTKRGQDVALRCDPISGHVSLYWYRQALGQGPEFLTYFNYEAQQDKSGLPNDRFSAERPEGSISTLTIQRTEQRDSAMYRCASSWETQYFGPGTRLLVL.

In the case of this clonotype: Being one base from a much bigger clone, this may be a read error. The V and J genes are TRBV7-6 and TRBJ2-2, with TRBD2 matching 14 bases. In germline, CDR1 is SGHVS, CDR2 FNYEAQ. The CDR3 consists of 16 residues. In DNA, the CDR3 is TGTGCTAGCGGCCCGACTAGCGGGGGGGCCGCCGGGGAGCTGTTTTTT. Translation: CASGPTSGGAAGELFF.

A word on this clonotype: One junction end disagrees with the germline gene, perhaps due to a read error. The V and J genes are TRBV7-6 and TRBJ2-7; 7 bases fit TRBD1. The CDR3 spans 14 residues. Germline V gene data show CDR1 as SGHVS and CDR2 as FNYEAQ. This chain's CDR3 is CASSLRTGSNERYF. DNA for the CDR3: TGTGCCAGCAGCCTCCGGACAGGATCAAACGAGCGGTACTTC.

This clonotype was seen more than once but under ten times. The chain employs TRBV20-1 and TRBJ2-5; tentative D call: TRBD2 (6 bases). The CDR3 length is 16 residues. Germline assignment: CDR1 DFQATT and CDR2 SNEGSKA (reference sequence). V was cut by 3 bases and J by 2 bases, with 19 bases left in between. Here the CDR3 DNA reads TGCAGTGCTAGCAACTTCGGCGGGGCGGGGCAAGAGACCCAGTACTTC. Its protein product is CSASNFGGAGQETQYF.

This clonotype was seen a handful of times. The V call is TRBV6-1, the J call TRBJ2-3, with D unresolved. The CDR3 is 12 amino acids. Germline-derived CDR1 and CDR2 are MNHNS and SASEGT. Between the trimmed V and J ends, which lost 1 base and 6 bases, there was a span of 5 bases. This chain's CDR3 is CASSEGVDTQYF. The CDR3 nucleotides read TGTGCCAGCAGTGAAGGGGTGGATACGCAGTATTTT.

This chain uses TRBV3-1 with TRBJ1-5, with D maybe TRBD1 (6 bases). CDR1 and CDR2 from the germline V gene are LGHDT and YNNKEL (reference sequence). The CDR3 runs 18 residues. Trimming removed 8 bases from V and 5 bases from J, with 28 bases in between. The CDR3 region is CASSPGAGENPFHQPQHF. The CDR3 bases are TGTGCCAGCTCACCTGGGGCAGGGGAAAACCCTTTTCATCAGCCCCAGCATTTT.

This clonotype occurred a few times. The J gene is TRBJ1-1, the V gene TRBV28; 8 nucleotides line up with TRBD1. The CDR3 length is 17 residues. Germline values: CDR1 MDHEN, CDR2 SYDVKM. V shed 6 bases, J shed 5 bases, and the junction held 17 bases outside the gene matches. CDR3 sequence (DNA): TGTGCCAGCAGACCGCACAACCTCAGGGGGCTAGGGACTGAAGCTTTCTTT. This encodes CASRPHNLRGLGTEAFF.

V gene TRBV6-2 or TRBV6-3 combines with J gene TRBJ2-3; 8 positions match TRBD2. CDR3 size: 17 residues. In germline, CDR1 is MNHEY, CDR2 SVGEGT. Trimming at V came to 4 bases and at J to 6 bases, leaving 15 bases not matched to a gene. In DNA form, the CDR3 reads TGTGCCAGCAGTTCCCTTTTGGGACTAGGAACTTGGGATACGCAGTATTTT. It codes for CASSSLLGLGTWDTQYF.

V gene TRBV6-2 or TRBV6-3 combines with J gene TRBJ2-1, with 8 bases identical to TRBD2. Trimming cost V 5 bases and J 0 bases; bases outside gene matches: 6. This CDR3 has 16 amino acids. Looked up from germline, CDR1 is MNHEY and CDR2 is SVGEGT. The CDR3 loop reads CASSTLAGSSYNEQFF. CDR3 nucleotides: TGTGCCAGCAGTACGTTAGCGGGGAGCTCCTACAATGAGCAGTTCTTC.

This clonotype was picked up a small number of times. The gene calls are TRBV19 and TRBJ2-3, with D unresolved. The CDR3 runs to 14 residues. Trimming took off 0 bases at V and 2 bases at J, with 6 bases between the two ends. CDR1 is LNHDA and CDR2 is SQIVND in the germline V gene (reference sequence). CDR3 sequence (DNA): TGTGCCAGTAGTATAGATCTACTCACAGATACGCAGTATTTT. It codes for CASSIDLLTDTQYF.

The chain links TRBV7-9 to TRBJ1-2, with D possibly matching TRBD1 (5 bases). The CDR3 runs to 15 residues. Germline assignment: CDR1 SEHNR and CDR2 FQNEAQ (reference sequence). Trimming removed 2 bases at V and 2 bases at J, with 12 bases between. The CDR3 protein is CASSLSKGLNYGYTF. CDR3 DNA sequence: TGTGCCAGCAGCTTAAGTAAGGGGCTCAACTATGGCTACACCTTC.

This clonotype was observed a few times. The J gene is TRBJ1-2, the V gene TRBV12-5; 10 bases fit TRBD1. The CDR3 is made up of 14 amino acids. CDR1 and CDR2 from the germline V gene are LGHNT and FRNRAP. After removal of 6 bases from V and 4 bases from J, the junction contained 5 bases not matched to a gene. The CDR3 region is CASGGTGDGYGYTF. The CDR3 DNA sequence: TGTGCTAGTGGGGGGACAGGGGACGGCTATGGCTACACCTTC.